This T cell receptor (beta chain) was sequenced for a study of low-dose radiotherapy and immunotherapy resistance in tumors. Study-level information: Treatment of Cohort 1 consisted of 0.5 Gy per fraction every 2 weeks, adding up to 6.5 Gy.

TRAV- and TRBV-specific primers were used for first-strand cDNA, which covered alpha and beta chains. Using a constant-region primer together with a V-primer adapter, TCRs were subjected to roughly 20 PCR cycles of amplification. MiXCR, applied by TCRdb to the reads, yields one record per CDR3 protein. There are about 89,000 distinct CDR3 sequences in the sample; under 9.5% occur only once, and 0.8% to 1.3% lies in the top ten. Concerning this clonotype itself: This may come from a read error, since a much larger clone is one base off.

The CDR3 is 13 amino acids. CDR1 is LNHDA and CDR2 is SQIVND in the germline V gene (reference sequence). Time point meaning: before trial treatment. This receptor was obtained from a male donor with prostate cancer. The chain uses TRBV19 and TRBJ2-7; no definite D call. The material sequenced was PBMCs, taken before treatment. CDR3 residues: CACSFRASGEQYF. In DNA, the CDR3 is TGTGCCTGTAGTTTCCGGGCCTCTGGCGAGCAGTACTTC.